The sequence of this T cell receptor beta chain was determined in a study of blood T cell repertoires in COVID-19. Study-wide background: Acute-phase and convalescent COVID-19 samples originated in the United States, Italy and Spain.

The CDR3 length is 16 residues. The germline CDR1 and CDR2 sequences are LGHDT and YNNKEL (reference sequence). The trim removed 1 base at V and 6 bases at J, leaving 8 bases unmatched. Under the authors' procedure: Amplification of reference gene primers was used by the study to estimate nucleated cell counts. The data were produced by immunoSEQ multiplex PCR, yet TCRdb's version contains in-frame clones alone and is incomplete. V, J and clone size reflect that table, while D and trimming were determined from the DNA. This sample yields 200,000 to 250,000 clones, of which over 65% are seen a single time; around 2.6% belongs to the top ten.

The gene calls are TRBV3-1 (or the pseudogene TRBV3-2) and TRBJ2-5; 10 bases agree with TRBD2. This receptor was taken from a woman in her seventies with active or convalescent COVID-19. Material: peripheral blood. CDR3 DNA: TGTGCCAGCAGCCAAGGGCGAAGCGGGGGGGCGAAGACCCAGTACTTC. As protein: CASSQGRSGGAKTQYF.